This T cell receptor (beta chain) came from a study of shared T cell receptors in the human thymus. Only in-frame clones appear in the TCRdb table, and some are missing; sequencing was by immunoSEQ multiplex PCR. The sample records hundreds of thousands of clones, around 87% being singletons. Germline CDR1 MDHEN, CDR2 SYDVKM. This CDR3 comprises 14 residues. V was shortened by 6 bases and J by 7 bases, with 15 bases between the two germline ends. Separately, the same data were catalogued under a study of human thymus T cells. That work states: Corrective surgery for congenital heart defects was being performed on the healthy Finnish infants who were the donors. The source of the thymus tissue was resections taken during corrective heart surgery. Overlap was high between thymic repertoires from unrelated individuals, as reported in related research.

Sequencing input: thymocytes. V and J are TRBV28 and TRBJ1-4; a weak D match, TRBD1 (5 bases). The clonotype comes from a boy younger than two with a congenital heart defect. CDR3 in DNA: TGTGCCAGCAGCAAAGACGGTAGGGGTGAAAAACTGTTTTTT. Translated, it gives CASSKDGRGEKLFF.